The 26 T cell receptor beta chains presented below share a single source sample, sequenced in a study of human T cells and chemical hapten exposure. One entry per CDR3 protein results from TCRdb running MiXCR on the RACE reads. The table shows 90,000 to 110,000 distinct CDR3 sequences, with 9.2% occurring only once. Indicated time point: patch test 2, 6 weeks after DPC sensitization. The treatment was: therapeutic diphenylcyclopropenone sensitization with weekly scalp DPC. The source was whole blood, collected in connection with sensitization to the hapten diphenylcyclopropenone (DPC). These receptors originate from a woman aged 35 to 49 with alopecia areata. Some clones in this sample may be carry-over from other donors' samples.

This clonotype was observed at least ten times. The rearrangement links TRBV7-2 to TRBJ2-7, with D possibly TRBD1 on 6 matching bases. The CDR3 has 13 residues. V was cut by 5 bases and J by 3 bases, with 11 bases left in between. Per germline, CDR1 SGHTA and CDR2 FQGNSA. The CDR3 is CASSGLQGYEQYF. In DNA form, the CDR3 reads TGTGCCAGCAGCGGCCTACAGGGCTACGAGCAGTACTTC.

V is TRBV7-2 and J is TRBJ2-5; 11 nucleotides align to TRBD2. The V and J ends lost 3 bases and 4 bases, in that order; junction bases with no gene match: 1. Germline values: CDR1 SGHTA, CDR2 FQGNSA. The CDR3 runs to 14 residues. CDR3 DNA: TGTGCCAGCAGCTTTACTAGCGGGGGAGAGACCCAGTACTTC. This codes for CASSFTSGGETQYF. Full variable domain (remainder filled in from reference TRBV7-2 and TRBJ2-5): GAGVSQSPSNKVTEKGKDVELRCDPISGHTALYWYRQSLGQGLEFLIYFQGNSAPDKSGLPSDRFSAERTGGSVSTLTIQRTQQEDSAVYLCASSFTSGGETQYFGPGTRLLVL.

This clonotype appeared many times. The rearrangement uses TRBV5-6 and TRBJ2-4; TRBD2 aligns across 8 bases. Germline CDR1 is SGHDT and CDR2 is YYEEEE. The junction had 5 bases not matched to a gene; V was cut back by 0 bases and J by 3 bases. This CDR3 spans 16 amino acids. CDR3 residues: CASSLAETSGKNIQYF. CDR3 nucleotides: TGTGCCAGCAGCTTGGCCGAAACTAGCGGCAAAAACATTCAGTACTTC.

This clonotype appeared many times. The CDR3 protein is CASSLAAGYTYEQYF. The CDR3 nucleotides read TGTGCCAGCAGCTTAGCCGCGGGGTATACCTACGAGCAGTACTTC. The chain joins TRBV11-2 to TRBJ2-7; TRBD2 is a possible D gene (6 bases). Germline lookup yields CDR1 SGHAT and CDR2 FQNNGV. CDR3 length: 15 residues. V lost 1 base, J lost 2 bases, and 12 bases lay in between.

In this sample, this clonotype turned up a few times. The chain carries TRBV6-2 or TRBV6-3 and TRBJ2-5, with 10 bases lining up with TRBD2. Trimming at V came to 2 bases and at J to 1 base, leaving 4 bases not matched to a gene. The CDR3 totals 16 residues. From germline, CDR1 is MNHEY and CDR2 SVGEGT. CDR3 region: CASSYTLAGVQETQYF. The CDR3 coding sequence is TGTGCCAGCAGTTACACCCTAGCGGGGGTCCAAGAGACCCAGTACTTC.

This clonotype came up a few times. V usage is TRBV5-5 and J usage is TRBJ1-1; D gene ambiguous. The germline V gene has CDR1 SGHKS and CDR2 YYEKEE (reference sequence). The CDR3 has 12 amino acids. V was pared by 4 bases and J by 6 bases, with 10 bases between. CDR3 loop: CASSIRRPEAFF. CDR3 nucleotides: TGTGCCAGCAGCATTAGAAGACCTGAAGCTTTCTTT.

This clonotype showed up many times. This chain joins TRBV30 and TRBJ1-5; no reliable D call. Germline CDR1 is GTSNPN and CDR2 is SVGIG (reference sequence). V was pared by 5 bases and J by 2 bases, with 7 bases between. The CDR3 has 12 amino acids. In nucleotides, the CDR3 is TGTGCCTGGGACACCGGCAATCAGCCCCAGCATTTT. Encoded protein: CAWDTGNQPQHF. Complete variable domain (other parts from reference TRBV30 and TRBJ1-5): SQTIHQWPATLVQPVGSPLSLECTVEGTSNPNLYWYRQAAGRGLQLLFYSVGIGQISSEVPQNLSASRPQDRQFILSSKKLLLSDSGFYLCAWDTGNQPQHFGDGTRLSIL.

There are many counts of this clonotype. This chain joins TRBV10-3 and TRBJ2-2, with TRBD2 identical over 10 bases. The length of the CDR3 is 16 residues. Germline trimming cut 8 bases from V and 2 bases from J; bases unmatched to any gene: 8. Germline values: CDR1 ENHRY, CDR2 SYGVKD. The chain's CDR3 is CAISLGLAANTGELFF. CDR3 DNA sequence: TGTGCCATCTCGCTAGGACTAGCGGCCAACACCGGGGAGCTGTTTTTT.

This clonotype was detected ten times or more. V gene TRBV7-2 combines with J gene TRBJ1-2; D not resolved. Germline V CDR1 and CDR2: SGHTA, FQGNSA. V was trimmed by 2 bases and J by 0 bases, leaving 13 bases between them. The CDR3 is 16 residues long. This CDR3 reads CASSLRPLEANYGYTF. The CDR3 DNA follows: TGTGCCAGCAGCTTAAGACCGTTGGAGGCTAACTATGGCTACACCTTC.

The chain is built from TRBV10-3 and TRBJ2-5; TRBD2 agrees at 12 bases. J gave up 4 bases and V 10 bases, and 7 bases lay outside the gene matches. The CDR3 has 14 residues. Looked up from germline, CDR1 is ENHRY and CDR2 is SYGVKD. CDR3 in amino acids: CATSPTSGGETQYF. Written as DNA, the CDR3 is TGTGCCACCAGCCCGACTAGCGGGGGAGAGACCCAGTACTTC.

In this sample, this clonotype turned up many times. This chain links TRBV27 with TRBJ1-5; D gene unclear. Germline V gene sequence: CDR1 MNHEY, CDR2 SMNVEV (reference sequence). Trimming took off 5 bases at V and 2 bases at J, with 13 bases between the two ends. CDR3 length: 15 amino acids. CDR3 loop: CASSKYGGRNQPQHF. CDR3 DNA: TGTGCCAGCAGTAAATACGGAGGACGCAATCAGCCCCAGCATTTT.

This clonotype occurred many times. The rearrangement uses TRBV20-1 and TRBJ2-1; 16 bases are shared with TRBD2. The length of the CDR3 is 20 residues. The J segment lost 0 bases and the V segment lost 3 bases, leaving 11 bases of the junction unmatched. CDR1 DFQATT and CDR2 SNEGSKA come from the germline V gene (reference sequence). CDR3 nucleotides: TGCAGTGCTAGGCGTCAACCCGGGACTAGCGGGGGGGGCTCCTACAATGAGCAGTTCTTC. Translation: CSARRQPGTSGGGSYNEQFF.

At least ten counts were recorded for this clonotype. This chain joins TRBV7-9 and TRBJ2-1; 8 positions match TRBD2. The J segment lost 7 bases and the V segment lost 4 bases, leaving 3 bases of the junction unmatched. The CDR3 contains 13 residues. Germline loops: CDR1 SEHNR, CDR2 FQNEAQ (reference sequence). The CDR3 DNA reads as TGTGCCAGCAGCTCCGGGACTAGAAATGAGCAGTTCTTC. Translating gives CASSSGTRNEQFF.

At least ten counts were recorded for this clonotype. The V and J genes are TRBV11-3 and TRBJ2-1, with 10 bases identical to TRBD2. Germline V gene lookup returns CDR1 SGHNT and CDR2 YENEEA. J gave up 6 bases and V 4 bases, and 9 bases lay outside the gene matches. This CDR3 region has 16 residues. Here the CDR3 reads CASSSRAGGPGNEQFF. The CDR3, as DNA: TGTGCCAGCAGCTCCCGAGCGGGGGGGCCGGGCAATGAGCAGTTCTTC. Using reference TRBV11-3 and TRBJ2-1 for the parts outside the CDR3, the full variable domain is EAGVVQSPRYKIIEKKQPVAFWCNPISGHNTLYWYLQNLGQGPELLIRYENEEAVDDSQLPKDRFSAERLKGVDSTLKIQPAELGDSAVYLCASSSRAGGPGNEQFFGPGTRLTVL.

This clonotype was seen a handful of times. The V gene is TRBV20-1, the J gene TRBJ1-2, with a possible D match to TRBD1 (6 bases). The germline gives CDR1 DFQATT, CDR2 SNEGSKA (reference sequence). This CDR3 is 13 amino acids long. Trimming took 1 base from V and 4 from J, leaving 10 bases between them. CDR3 residues: CSARGQVGYGYTF. In nucleotides, the CDR3 is TGCAGTGCTAGAGGACAGGTTGGCTATGGCTACACCTTC.

The chain links TRBV28 to TRBJ1-2; D might be TRBD1 (5 bases). Germline V gene data show CDR1 as MDHEN and CDR2 as SYDVKM. V dropped 7 bases and J dropped 3 bases, with 18 bases sitting between them. The CDR3 is 15 residues long. The CDR3, as DNA: TGTGCCAGCACTAACGGGGGGGGTGGCGACTATGGCTACACCTTC. Encoded protein: CASTNGGGGDYGYTF.

This clonotype was observed many times. This chain joins TRBV13 and TRBJ1-6; the D gene is possibly TRBD1 (5 bases). Germline V gives CDR1 PRHDT, CDR2 FYEKMQ (reference sequence). CDR3 size: 16 residues. V gave up 5 bases and J gave up 2 bases, with 13 bases separating them. The DNA for the CDR3 is TGTGCCAGCAGCGCCCGACAGCAAACCTATAATTCACCCCTCCACTTT. Translated, it gives CASSARQQTYNSPLHF.

This clonotype was counted a few times. This sequence joins TRBV20-1 and TRBJ2-7; weak D call: TRBD1 (5 bases). CDR3 size: 12 residues. Germline V gene lookup returns CDR1 DFQATT and CDR2 SNEGSKA (reference sequence). V was shortened by 5 bases and J by 2 bases, with 10 bases between the two germline ends. CDR3 nucleotide sequence: TGCAGTGCTTTTGACAGCCCCTACGAGCAGTACTTC. Translated: CSAFDSPYEQYF.

Only a few counts were recorded for this clonotype. The chain links TRBV19 to TRBJ2-5, with no clear D. The CDR3 contains 15 residues. V was trimmed by 9 bases and J by 0 bases, leaving 17 bases between them. Germline-derived CDR1 and CDR2 are LNHDA and SQIVND (reference sequence). CDR3 sequence reads: CASQDGAAYQETQYF. The CDR3 bases are TGTGCCAGCCAGGACGGCGCGGCGTACCAAGAGACCCAGTACTTC.

The chain carries TRBV4-2 and TRBJ1-5; D unclear. CDR1 is LGHNA, CDR2 YNFKEQ, per germline. The V end was cut by 4 bases, the J end by 1 base, with 11 bases between. This CDR3 is built from 15 residues. As DNA, the CDR3 is TGTGCCAGCAGCCCCACGGGCCTAAGCAATCAGCCCCAGCATTTT. Encoded protein: CASSPTGLSNQPQHF.

This rearrangement joins TRBV3-1 to TRBJ1-5; 8 positions match TRBD1. This CDR3 is 16 amino acids long. Looked up from germline, CDR1 is LGHDT and CDR2 is YNNKEL (reference sequence). With 3 bases clipped from V and 6 bases from J, the junction kept 10 bases outside the gene matches. CDR3 loop: CASSQTHAGGGQPQHF. CDR3 coding DNA: TGTGCCAGCAGCCAGACCCACGCAGGGGGCGGTCAGCCCCAGCATTTT.

The chain carries TRBV10-1 and TRBJ1-4; no firm D call. Germline V gene lookup returns CDR1 WNHNN and CDR2 SYGVQD (reference sequence). The CDR3 contains 15 residues. V gave up 3 bases and J gave up 0 bases, with 8 bases separating them. CDR3 residues: CASSDGDTTNEKLFF. Here the CDR3 DNA reads TGCGCCAGCAGTGATGGGGATACAACTAATGAAAAACTGTTTTTT.

At least ten counts were recorded for this clonotype. The chain employs TRBV5-1 and TRBJ2-3; the D is unclear. The germline V and J ends were trimmed by 0 bases and 2 bases, with 22 bases remaining between them. CDR3 length: 19 residues. CDR1 SGHRS and CDR2 YFSETQ come from the germline V gene. CDR3 amino acids: CASSLASGSSILNTDTQYF. For the CDR3, the DNA is TGCGCCAGCAGCTTGGCCTCCGGGTCCTCGATCTTGAACACAGATACGCAGTATTTT.

This clonotype was seen repeatedly, ten times or more. The chain links TRBV10-3 to TRBJ2-3; tentatively, D is TRBD1 (5 bases). V was cut by 6 bases and J by 6 bases, with 34 bases left in between. The CDR3 consists of 20 residues. Germline loops: CDR1 ENHRY, CDR2 SYGVKD. CDR3 region: CAISPSSGQPRNRPIDTQYF. CDR3 in DNA: TGTGCCATCAGCCCCTCCTCAGGGCAACCACGGAACCGTCCGATCGATACGCAGTATTTT.

V is TRBV11-2 and J is TRBJ1-2; TRBD1 matches 7 bases. The germline CDR1 and CDR2 sequences are SGHAT and FQNNGV. The length of the CDR3 is 14 residues. V lost 5 bases and J lost 4; bases outside the gene matches: 7. CDR3 DNA: TGTGCCAGCAGCCTCTTAGGGGGCTCCTATGGCTACACCTTC. Translation gives CASSLLGGSYGYTF.

The V call is TRBV6-1, the J call TRBJ2-7; TRBD1 aligns across 7 bases. Per germline, CDR1 MNHNS and CDR2 SASEGT. The V and J ends lost 8 bases and 0 bases, in that order; junction bases with no gene match: 7. The CDR3 spans 14 residues. CDR3 DNA: TGTGCCAGCGGCCAGACAGGGTTCTCCTACGAGCAGTACTTC. This codes for CASGQTGFSYEQYF.